This entry is about one TCR beta chain. This clonotype occurred a few times. Its cognate antigen has yet to be identified. Per-base qualities were not stored, and no clone one base away is much larger. This sample is drawn from a study of T cells after yellow fever vaccination (dated by TCRdb to the late 2010s). Some background on the complete study: The SMART-Seq v4 Ultra Low Input RNA kit was used to prepare libraries from fractions with low cell numbers. The cohort comprised two healthy male donors, one aged 18 to 30 and one aged 30 to 40 years. Bulk PBMC replicates and cell subsets were isolated from blood drawn at multiple timepoints before and after both primary and secondary immunization. To follow T-cell clones before and after both primary and booster YFV17D yellow fever vaccination, bulk TCR alpha and beta repertoires underwent longitudinal sequencing. What the work shows at the level of the full study, not this receptor alone: Most clones expanded after primary vaccination were re-detected after the booster (96% of CD4 and roughly 85% of CD8), suggesting broad memory maintenance. Because abundant contaminating clonotypes from the bulk population could be contained in FACS-sorted repertoires, computational filtering was required. Because the study included only a couple of donors, the extent to which the findings can be generalized is limited. The secondary T-cell response was found to be weaker but faster than the primary response, with a peak reached on day 5 rather than on day 15. A small fraction of clonotypes showed up in both the CD4 and CD8 compartments, probably as a result of convergent recombination.

The CDR3 goes from the cysteine to the phenylalanine over 14 residues. The sequence is cut down to CDR3 DNA, 42 bases in frame from base 1. CDR1 and CDR2, looked up from the germline V gene (reference sequence), are DFQATT and SNEGSKA. V is clipped by 6 bases and J by 8 bases, and the sequence between their germline boundaries is 22 bases long. The sample's treatment or condition label is to be understood as: live attenuated yellow fever vaccine strain. Two biological replicates of bulk PBMCs were collected at each blood-draw timepoint. PBMCs were isolated from peripheral blood using a standard Ficoll-Paque protocol. TriZol was used to extract RNA from bulk PBMCs, CD4 and CD8 fractions, and dextramer-positive and dextramer-negative fractions. TCR cDNA was synthesized by 5'RACE template switching, which introduced a universal primer site and unique molecular identifiers. Priming for cDNA synthesis came from both the TCR alpha and TCR beta constant segments. Library amplification used two PCR steps, and the second PCR step added sample barcodes and sequencing adapters. Sequencing of the libraries was done on either Illumina HiSeq 2500 (2x100 bp) or NovaSeq (2x150 bp). Under the source paper's analysis protocol: MIGEC handled demultiplexing of reads and collapsing into UMI consensus sequences, while MiXCR performed V(D)J alignment. Clonotypes responding to the vaccine were identified with edgeR on replicate PBMC samples, with the criteria of FDR below 0.01 and a log2 fold change above 5 up to day 15. CD4 or CD8 identity was assigned to each bulk clonotype according to whether the clonotype was present at higher abundance in the sequenced CD4 repertoire or the sequenced CD8 repertoire. The public sequencing data were trimmed at Q25 with fastp and processed into clonotypes with MiXCR by TCRdb, which kept only in-frame beta chains. Rows are unified per CDR3 protein, each entry keeping the most common DNA and genes. For this entry, the V and J calls and clone size follow TCRdb and not the study's own pipeline. The sample table contains about 550,000 distinct CDR3 sequences; only one count was recorded for around 21% of them. Of the sample, around an eighth is held by the ten largest clones.

The TCR originated in a man younger than 40 who received the YFV17D yellow fever vaccine. This chain is built from TRBV20-1 and TRBJ1-2, with the D gene not confidently named. Sample: PBMCs, taken 15 days after the yellow fever booster vaccination. The CDR3 protein: CSAAARDSLQGYTF. The DNA sequence is TGCAGTGCCGCGGCCCGGGATTCCCTTCAAGGCTACACCTTC.